These T cell receptor beta chains were read from a single sample in a study of blood T cell repertoires in COVID-19. Repertoires were generated with immunoSEQ multiplex PCR, while TCRdb's copy carries only in-frame clones and drops some. The sample shows about 80,000 clones, around four fifths of them seen only once. Specimen: peripheral blood. The receptors come from an elderly man with active or convalescent COVID-19. The conserved cysteine and the conserved F or W are not part of the CDR3 here. The D gene is left open where the match is weak.

>TRBV6-5|TRBD2
ASSYPGTSGSKQF
>TRBV19|TRBD1
ASSDNPAGTGGLETQY
>TRBV19|TRBD2
ASSMPGGPGSTDTQY
>TRBV9|TRBD1
ASSVEGQPGNTIY
>TRBV25-1|.
ASSGVHSGNTIY
>TRBV7-9|.
ASSLGFAGSTDTQY
>TRBV30|.
AWEQGGYGYT
>TRBV19|.
ASSINGANTGELF
>TRBV2|.
ASSLQGGFQPQH
>TRBV3-1/TRBV3-2|.
ASSYGGGTDTQY
>TRBV6-5|TRBD1
ASSYSGQGSGYT
>TRBV4-1|TRBD2
ASSQSRGGNPGELF
>TRBV5-1|.
ASSLGTWGTDTQY
>TRBV6-6|.
ASSPGQGRNTIY
>TRBV10-3|TRBD2
AITERGSSGMDEQF
>TRBV7-9|.
ASSLVGTGPYGYT
>TRBV6-5|.
AASPGGAPNYGYT
>TRBV7-2|.
ASSSRRGLGTGELF
>TRBV6-6|.
ASSPRTNTEAF
>TRBV14|TRBD2
ASSQGSGSSYNEQF
>TRBV10-1|.
ASTRDQGINTGELF
>TRBV24-1|.
ATSPRAGGTDTQY
>TRBV3-1/TRBV3-2|TRBD2
ASSLSGDPPDTQY
>TRBV2|.
ASSVTSEGNQPQH
>TRBV19|.
ASSIDQGGAGRRAF
>TRBV24-1|.
ATSDRTNPRSGANVLT
>TRBV20-1|TRBD2
SASLVAGAYNEQF
>TRBV18|.
ASSPPEVPGELF
>TRBV19|TRBD1
ASSPLGQGETNEKLF
>TRBV25-1|TRBD2
ASSGLAGIDVGTDTQY
>TRBV6-1|.
ASSERPGVSQELF
>TRBV5-1|.
ASSLEARANTGELF
>TRBV27|.
ASSLVFGNQPQH
>TRBV7-8|TRBD1
ASSHRGTGVFQPQH
>TRBV11-3|.
ASSPRTRGSSYNEQF
>TRBV15|TRBD1
ATSRDRDGQGLYYGYT
>TRBV4-1|.
ASSPPGGGSETQY
>TRBV6-5|.
ASSFGRKNEKLF
>TRBV3-1/TRBV3-2|TRBD2
ASSQEGSGSPDTQY
>TRBV6-5|.
ASRVMTTSGNTIY
>TRBV5-6|TRBD1
ASSLPGTGVNTEAF